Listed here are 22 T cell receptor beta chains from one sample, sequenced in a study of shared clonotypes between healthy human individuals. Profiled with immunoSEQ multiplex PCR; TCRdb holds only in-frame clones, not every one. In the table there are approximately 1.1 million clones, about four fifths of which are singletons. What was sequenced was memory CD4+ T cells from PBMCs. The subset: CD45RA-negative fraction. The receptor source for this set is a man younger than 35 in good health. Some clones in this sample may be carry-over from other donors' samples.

As DNA, the CDR3 is TGTGCCAGCACCCGCCGAGGCGAATCCTCTGGAAACACCATATATTTT. Translated: CASTRRGESSGNTIYF. The chain combines TRBV7-9 with TRBJ1-3; no clear D. This CDR3 has 16 residues. The germline gives CDR1 SEHNR, CDR2 FQNEAQ (reference sequence). The ends were cut back, 7 bases at V and 0 bases at J, with 16 bases in the middle.

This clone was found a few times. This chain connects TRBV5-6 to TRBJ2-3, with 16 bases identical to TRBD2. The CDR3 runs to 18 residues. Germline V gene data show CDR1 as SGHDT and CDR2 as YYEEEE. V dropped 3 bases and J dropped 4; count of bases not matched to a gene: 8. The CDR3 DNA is TGTGCCAGCAGCTCCACCGGGACTAGCGGGAGGGTCGCAGATACGCAGTATTTT. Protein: CASSSTGTSGRVADTQYF.

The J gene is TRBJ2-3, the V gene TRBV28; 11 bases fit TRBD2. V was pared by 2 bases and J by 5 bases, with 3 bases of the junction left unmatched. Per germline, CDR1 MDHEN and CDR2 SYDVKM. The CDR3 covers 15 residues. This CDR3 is CASSLGGLAGDTQYF. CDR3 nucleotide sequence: TGTGCCAGCAGTTTAGGAGGACTAGCGGGAGATACGCAGTATTTT.

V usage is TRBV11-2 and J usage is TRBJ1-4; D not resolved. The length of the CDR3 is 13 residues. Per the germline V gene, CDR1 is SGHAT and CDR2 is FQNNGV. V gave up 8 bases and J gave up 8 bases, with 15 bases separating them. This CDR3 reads CASAKGSIEKLFF. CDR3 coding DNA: TGTGCCAGCGCGAAGGGCTCTATCGAAAAACTGTTTTTT.

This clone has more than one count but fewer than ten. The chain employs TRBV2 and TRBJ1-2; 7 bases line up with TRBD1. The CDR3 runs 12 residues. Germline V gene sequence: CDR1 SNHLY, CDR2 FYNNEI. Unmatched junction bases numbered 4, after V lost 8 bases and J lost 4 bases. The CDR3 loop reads CASDREGYGYTF. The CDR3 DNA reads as TGTGCCAGCGACAGGGAAGGCTATGGCTACACCTTC.

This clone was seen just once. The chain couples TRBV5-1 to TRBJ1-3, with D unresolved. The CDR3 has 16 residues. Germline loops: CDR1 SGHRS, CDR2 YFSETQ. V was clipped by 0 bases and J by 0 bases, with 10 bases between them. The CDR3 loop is CASSLEALSSGNTIYF. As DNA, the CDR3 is TGCGCCAGCAGCTTGGAGGCTTTGAGCTCTGGAAACACCATATATTTT.

The CDR3 DNA sequence: TGTGCCAGCAGCGGGGGACTGTACAATGAGCAGTTCTTC. Its protein is CASSGGLYNEQFF. The V and J genes are TRBV5-6 and TRBJ2-1, with a weak D call TRBD2 (6 bases). Germline CDR1 reads SGHDT; CDR2 reads YYEEEE. Between the trimmed V and J ends, which lost 4 bases and 4 bases, there was a span of 9 bases. The CDR3 sequence is 13 residues long.

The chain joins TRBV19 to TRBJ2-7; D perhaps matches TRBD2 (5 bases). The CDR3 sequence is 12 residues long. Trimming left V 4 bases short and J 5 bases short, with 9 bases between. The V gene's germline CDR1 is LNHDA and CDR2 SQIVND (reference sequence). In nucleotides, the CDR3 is TGTGCCAGTAGTAGTCGGGGTCACGAGCAGTACTTC. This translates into CASSSRGHEQYF.

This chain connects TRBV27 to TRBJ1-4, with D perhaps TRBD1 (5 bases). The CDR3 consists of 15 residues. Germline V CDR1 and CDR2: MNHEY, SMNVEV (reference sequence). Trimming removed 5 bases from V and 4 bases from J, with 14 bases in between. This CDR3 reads CASSAGTSNNEKLFF. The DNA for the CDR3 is TGTGCCAGCAGTGCCGGGACGTCAAATAATGAAAAACTGTTTTTT.

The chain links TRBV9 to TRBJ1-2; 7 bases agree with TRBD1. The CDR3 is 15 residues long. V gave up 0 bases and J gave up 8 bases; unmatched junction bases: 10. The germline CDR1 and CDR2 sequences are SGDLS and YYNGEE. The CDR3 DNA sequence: TGTGCCAGCAGCGTAGAACCGACAGGGAGGGTGGGCTACACCTTC. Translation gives CASSVEPTGRVGYTF.

CDR3 in amino acids: CSVVWDSNYGYTF. CDR3 nucleotide sequence: TGCAGCGTTGTTTGGGATTCTAACTATGGCTACACCTTC. This chain uses TRBV29-1 with TRBJ1-2; no firm D call. CDR1 and CDR2 from the germline V gene are SQVTM and ANQGSEA. The V gene lost 4 bases and the J gene lost 0 bases, with 9 bases spanning the gap. This CDR3 comprises 13 residues.

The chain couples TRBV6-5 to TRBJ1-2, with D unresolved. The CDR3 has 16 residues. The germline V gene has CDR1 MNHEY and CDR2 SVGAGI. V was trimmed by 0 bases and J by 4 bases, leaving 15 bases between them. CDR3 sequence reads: CASSYSNPGKVYGYTF. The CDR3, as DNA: TGTGCCAGCAGTTACTCGAATCCGGGCAAGGTCTATGGCTACACCTTC.

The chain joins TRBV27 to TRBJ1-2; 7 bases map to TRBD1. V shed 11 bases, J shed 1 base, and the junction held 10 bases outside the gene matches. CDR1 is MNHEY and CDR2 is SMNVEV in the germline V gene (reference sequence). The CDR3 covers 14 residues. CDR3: CASSRDRYNYGYTF. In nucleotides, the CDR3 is TGTGCCTCCAGCCGGGACAGATATAACTATGGCTACACCTTC.

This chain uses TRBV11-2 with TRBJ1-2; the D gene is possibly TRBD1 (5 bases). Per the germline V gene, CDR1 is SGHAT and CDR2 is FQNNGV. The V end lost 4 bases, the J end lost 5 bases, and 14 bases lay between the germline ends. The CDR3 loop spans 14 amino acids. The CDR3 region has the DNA TGTGCCAGCAGCTCCGTGGTGGGGGGGTATGGCTACACCTTC. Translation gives CASSSVVGGYGYTF.

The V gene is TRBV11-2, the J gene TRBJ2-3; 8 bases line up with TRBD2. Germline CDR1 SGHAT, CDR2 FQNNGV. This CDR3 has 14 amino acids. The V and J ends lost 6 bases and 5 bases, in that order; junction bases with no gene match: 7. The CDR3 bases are TGTGCCAGCAGAGGAAGCGGGAGTAAAGATACGCAGTATTTT. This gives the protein CASRGSGSKDTQYF.

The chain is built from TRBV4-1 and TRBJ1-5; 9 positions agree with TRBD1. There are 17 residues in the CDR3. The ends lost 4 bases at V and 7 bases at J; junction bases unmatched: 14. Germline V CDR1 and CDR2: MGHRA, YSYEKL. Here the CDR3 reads CASSPTLIPDRGQPQHF. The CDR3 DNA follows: TGCGCCAGCAGCCCTACCCTAATCCCGGACAGGGGACAGCCCCAGCATTTT.

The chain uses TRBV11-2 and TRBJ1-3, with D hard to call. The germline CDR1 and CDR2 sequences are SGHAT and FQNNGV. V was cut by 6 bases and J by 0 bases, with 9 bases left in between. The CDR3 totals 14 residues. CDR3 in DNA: TGTGCCAGCAGAGGACTCCCCTCTGGAAACACCATATATTTT. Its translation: CASRGLPSGNTIYF.

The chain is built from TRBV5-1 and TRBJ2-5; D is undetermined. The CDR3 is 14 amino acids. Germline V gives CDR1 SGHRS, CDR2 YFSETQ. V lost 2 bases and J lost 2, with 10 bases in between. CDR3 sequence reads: CASSFLLEQETQYF. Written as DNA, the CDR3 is TGCGCCAGCAGCTTTCTCCTAGAACAAGAGACCCAGTACTTC.

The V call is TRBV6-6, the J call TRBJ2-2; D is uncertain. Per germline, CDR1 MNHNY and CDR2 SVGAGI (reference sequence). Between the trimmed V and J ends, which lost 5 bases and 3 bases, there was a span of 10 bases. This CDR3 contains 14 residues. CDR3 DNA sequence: TGTGCCAGCAGTACGGGCCTAGACACCGGGGAGCTGTTTTTT. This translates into CASSTGLDTGELFF.

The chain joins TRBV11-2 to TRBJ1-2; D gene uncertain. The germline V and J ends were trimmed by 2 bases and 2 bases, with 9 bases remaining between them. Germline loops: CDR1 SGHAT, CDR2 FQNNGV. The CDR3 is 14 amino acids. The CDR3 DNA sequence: TGTGCCAGCAGCTTAATGACGGGGAACTATGGCTACACCTTC. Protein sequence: CASSLMTGNYGYTF.

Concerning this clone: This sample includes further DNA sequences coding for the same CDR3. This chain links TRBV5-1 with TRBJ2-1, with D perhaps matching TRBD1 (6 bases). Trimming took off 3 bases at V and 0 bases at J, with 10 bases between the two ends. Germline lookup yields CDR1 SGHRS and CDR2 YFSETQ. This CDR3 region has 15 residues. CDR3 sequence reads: CASSWTDSSYNEQFF. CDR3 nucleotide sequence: TGCGCCAGCAGCTGGACAGATAGCTCCTACAATGAGCAGTTCTTC.

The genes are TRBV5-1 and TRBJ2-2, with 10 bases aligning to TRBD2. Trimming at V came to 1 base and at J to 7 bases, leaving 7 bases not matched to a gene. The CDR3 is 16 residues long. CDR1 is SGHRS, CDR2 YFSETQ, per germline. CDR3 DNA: TGCGCCAGCAGCTTGCGGAGCGGGAGGGCCATCGGGGAGCTGTTTTTT. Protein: CASSLRSGRAIGELFF.